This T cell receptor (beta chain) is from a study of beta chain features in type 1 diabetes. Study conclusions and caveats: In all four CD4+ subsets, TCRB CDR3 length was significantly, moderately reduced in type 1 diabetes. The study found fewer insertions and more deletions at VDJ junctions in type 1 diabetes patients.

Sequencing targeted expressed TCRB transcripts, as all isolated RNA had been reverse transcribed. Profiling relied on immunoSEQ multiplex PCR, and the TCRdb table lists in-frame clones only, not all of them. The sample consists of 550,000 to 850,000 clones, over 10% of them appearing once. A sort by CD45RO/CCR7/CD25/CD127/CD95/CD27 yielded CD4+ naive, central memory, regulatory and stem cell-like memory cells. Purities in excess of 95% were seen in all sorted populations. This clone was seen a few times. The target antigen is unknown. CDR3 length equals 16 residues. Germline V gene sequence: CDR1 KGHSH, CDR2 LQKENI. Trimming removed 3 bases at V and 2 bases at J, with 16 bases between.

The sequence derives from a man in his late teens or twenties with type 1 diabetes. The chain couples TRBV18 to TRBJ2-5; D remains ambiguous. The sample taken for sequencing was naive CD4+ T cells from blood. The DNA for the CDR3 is TGTGCCAGCTCACCGTTTCTTAGACGTGGACAAGAGACCCAGTACTTC. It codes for CASSPFLRRGQETQYF.